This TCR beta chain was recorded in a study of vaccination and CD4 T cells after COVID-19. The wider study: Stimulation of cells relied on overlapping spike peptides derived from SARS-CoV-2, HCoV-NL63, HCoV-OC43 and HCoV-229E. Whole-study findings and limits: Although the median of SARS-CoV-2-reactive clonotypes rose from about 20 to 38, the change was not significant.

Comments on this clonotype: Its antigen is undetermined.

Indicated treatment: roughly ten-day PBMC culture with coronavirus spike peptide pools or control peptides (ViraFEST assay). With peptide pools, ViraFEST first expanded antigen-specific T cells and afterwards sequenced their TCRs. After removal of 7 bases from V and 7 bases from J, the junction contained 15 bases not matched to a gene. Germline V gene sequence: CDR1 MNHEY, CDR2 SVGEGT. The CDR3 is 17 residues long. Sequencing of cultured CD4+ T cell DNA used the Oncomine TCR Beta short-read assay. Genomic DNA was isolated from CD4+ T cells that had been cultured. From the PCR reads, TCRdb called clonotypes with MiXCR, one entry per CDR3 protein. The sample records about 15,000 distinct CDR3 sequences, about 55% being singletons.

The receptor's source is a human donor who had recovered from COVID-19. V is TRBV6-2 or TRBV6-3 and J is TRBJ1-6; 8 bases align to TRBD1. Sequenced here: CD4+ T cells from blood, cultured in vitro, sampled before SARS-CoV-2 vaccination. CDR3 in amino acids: CASTVTGARASNSPLHF. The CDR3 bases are TGTGCCAGCACCGTGACAGGGGCTCGCGCCTCAAATTCACCCCTCCACTTT.